This T cell receptor beta chain stems from a study of T cells after posttransplantation cyclophosphamide listed by TCRdb under 2016. Looking at the study overall: Using TRB sequencing, the study followed how the T cell repertoire reconstituted after myeloablative bone marrow transplantation in which posttransplantation cyclophosphamide served as GVHD prophylaxis. In 3 patients, up to roughly 3 additional blood samples taken between 2 and 5.2 years after transplant also underwent TRB sequencing, as did pretransplant blood from several patients. Blood from all 35 or so PTCy patients with 1-year posttransplant specimens was subjected to TRB sequencing. Public TRB sequences were searched against a database of over 3,600 sequences associated with responses to pathogens, tumor antigens, self-antigens and alloantigens. Antigen receptor sequencing was done on samples from about 34 PTCy-treated patients and from approximately 16 related bone marrow donors of those patients. Because TRA and TRB clonality correlated tightly in roughly nine samples, the subsequent TCR analyses were limited to TRB only.

The junction carries 17 bases between V and J, which are trimmed by 4 bases and 8 bases respectively. Spanning cysteine to phenylalanine, the CDR3 consists of 14 amino acids. Only the CDR3 region is kept as DNA, spanning 42 bases read in frame from base 1. CDR1 and CDR2 are drawn from the germline V gene: MGHRA, YSYEKL. Genomic DNA was used for TRB sequencing, which was performed with the immunoSEQ assay at survey resolution or with the hsTCRB kit. In the authors' own workflow: The immunoSEQ software handled initial read processing, and the LymphoSeq R package was used for repertoire analyses. Clonality was calculated as 1 minus normalized Shannon entropy, and the Gini coefficient was also calculated for each TRB dataset. Phenotypes of unsorted samples were inferred by mapping TRB sequences from sorted subsets of the recipient or donor onto the same recipient's unsorted samples. The clones in this table, taken by TCRdb from immuneACCESS, are in-frame only. Not every clone is retained; where verified, under half of the shortfall comes from an unresolved V gene, and the cause of the rest is unknown. V, J and clone size derive from that table, while D and trimming were established from the DNA sequence. There are 6,500 to 9,500 clones in this sample, and none of them is a singleton. The ten largest make up 45% to 55% of the sample.

Results and caveats for the whole study, not just this receptor: Across the approximately 42 patients, TRB clonality was highly associated with recipient CMV seropositivity and CMV reactivation, and diversity with PTCy was similar to that in the CNI/methotrexate controls. The TRB repertoires of T cells infiltrating skin or GI tract showed only limited overlap with the TRB repertoires of T cells in blood. Donor-recipient similarity was low at 1-2 months but increased during the first year, and donor CD8+ memory clones often dominated later blood repertoires.

This clone occurred many times. Its antigen remains undetermined. Per-nucleotide qualities are absent, and no much larger clonotype sits a single base away. Read against the paper, the sample's treatment or condition label means: high-dose cyclophosphamide on days +3 and +4 as single-agent GVHD prophylaxis. Patients in the PTCy group got busulfan and fludarabine conditioning, a marrow graft from a related or unrelated donor, and cyclophosphamide on days +3 and +4. PTCy-treated patients were drawn from a prospective multi-institutional clinical trial. Mononuclear cells from peripheral blood and bone marrow were separated by Ficoll-Hypaque density centrifugation and then cryopreserved.

The sample was PBMCs, taken after allogeneic stem cell transplant with posttransplant cyclophosphamide. The chain uses TRBV4-1 and TRBJ1-1; the D gene is perhaps TRBD1, on 6 matching bases. The clonotype comes from a male patient aged 50 to 60 who received an allogeneic stem cell transplant from an unrelated donor, was CMV-positive, and had acute GVHD only. After a transplant, certain T cells may trace back to the graft donor. The DNA sequence is TGCGCCAGCAGCCCGATCCTCAGGGGAAGGGAAGCTTTCTTT. It specifies CASSPILRGREAFF.